The entry below describes one T cell receptor (beta chain). The data belong to a study of blood T cell repertoires in COVID-19. Study-wide context: T cells, B-cell-depleted T cells, or PBMCs provided the cDNA or gDNA that served as material.

The authors' processing: Amplified reference gene primers provided the basis for estimating nucleated cell counts. TCRdb's copy holds only in-frame clones and misses some; the assay was immunoSEQ multiplex PCR. The V and J calls and clone size were taken over from that table, and D and trimming were inferred from the DNA. The table shows a few hundred thousand clones, with roughly nine tenths occurring only once. Germline V lookup: CDR1 SGHNT, CDR2 YYREEE (reference sequence). The CDR3 loop spans 14 amino acids. Trimming shortened V by 4 bases and J by 6 bases, and 13 bases separated the two germline ends.

The clonotype originates from a woman in her sixties or seventies who had recovered from COVID-19. Sequenced: PBMCs or T cells enriched from blood (not recorded which). V and J are TRBV5-4 and TRBJ2-2; D might be TRBD2 (6 bases). The CDR3 DNA sequence: TGTGCCAGCAGCCCCCGCGGAGGGGCCGGGGAGCTGTTTTTT. Residues: CASSPRGGAGELFF. The complete variable domain, with remaining parts taken from reference TRBV5-4 and TRBJ2-2, reads ETGVTQSPTHLIKTRGQQVTLRCSSQSGHNTVSWYQQALGQGPQFIFQYYREEENGRGNFPPRFSGLQFPNYSSELNVNALELDDSALYLCASSPRGGAGELFFGEGSRLTVL.